This T cell receptor (beta chain) originates from a study of blood T cell repertoires in COVID-19. Study information: Sources were T cells, B-cell-depleted T cells, or PBMCs; the material itself was cDNA or gDNA.

V was clipped by 8 bases and J by 3 bases, with 16 bases between them. Germline CDR1 and CDR2: LGHNA and YNFKEQ. CDR3 length equals 14 residues. The table came from immunoSEQ multiplex PCR; TCRdb's copy has only in-frame clones and leaves some out. This sample has 120,000 to 150,000 clones; just over 85% occur once, and the top ten carry more than 1.5%. The clonotype comes from an older woman with acute or convalescent COVID-19. Source material: peripheral blood. The chain couples TRBV4-2 to TRBJ1-2; D is ambiguous. CDR3 nucleotides: TGTGCCAGCGGGCGTTTACCGAAAGACTATGGCTACACCTTC. Translated: CASGRLPKDYGYTF.